This T cell receptor (beta chain) originates from a study of cytomegalovirus exposure and HLA in healthy donors. As for the study in general: It was reported in a later analysis that the same platform had been used for the roughly 130 validation repertoires as for the 550 to 700 first-cohort repertoires.

For this clone: Antigen unknown.

There are 15 residues in the CDR3. Germline V gives CDR1 LGHNA, CDR2 YNFKEQ. The J segment lost 5 bases and the V segment lost 4 bases, leaving 3 bases of the junction unmatched. Study-level points and caveats: Among TCR beta chains, those listed as cytomegalovirus-associated numbered about 150. In vitro checks showed that a few CMV-associated chains really do target CMV antigens.

Repertoires were generated with immunoSEQ multiplex PCR, while TCRdb's copy carries only in-frame clones and drops some. The sample has some 68,000 clones, approximately 97% seen once; the top ten hold under 2.5%. The sequence was obtained from a young man in good health and CMV-seronegative. The sample comprised PBMCs. The chain links TRBV4-2 to TRBJ2-2; 11 bases align to TRBD2. Here the CDR3 reads CASSPLAGDTGELFF. CDR3 DNA sequence: TGTGCCAGCAGCCCACTAGCGGGAGATACCGGGGAGCTGTTTTTT.